A single sample is the source of the 21 T cell receptor beta chains below, sequenced in a study of T cell responses to AZD1222 COVID-19 vaccine. Sequenced by immunoSEQ multiplex PCR; TCRdb stores in-frame clones only, minus some. The table lists about 130,000 clones, less than 95% of them singletons. The sequencing used peripheral blood, collected on day 0 of MenACWY control vaccination. Source of these receptors: an adult in good health.

This chain links TRBV5-5 with TRBJ1-5, with 8 nucleotides matching TRBD1. The CDR3 has 13 residues. V gave up 4 bases and J gave up 5 bases; unmatched junction bases: 2. Per the germline V gene, CDR1 is SGHKS and CDR2 is YYEKEE (reference sequence). The CDR3 spells CASSEDRDQPQHF. Here the CDR3 DNA reads TGTGCCAGCAGCGAGGACAGGGATCAGCCCCAGCATTTT.

This clone was picked up one time. V is TRBV28 and J is TRBJ2-1; 9 bases are a match to TRBD2. The CDR3 is 16 amino acids. Germline loops: CDR1 MDHEN, CDR2 SYDVKM. J was trimmed by 3 bases and V by 7 bases; bases with no gene match: 10. Here the CDR3 DNA reads TGTGCCAGCACTACAATAGCGGGGGAACACTACAATGAGCAGTTCTTC. Amino acids: CASTTIAGEHYNEQFF. Combining the CDR3 with reference TRBV28 and TRBJ2-1 gives the whole variable domain DVKVTQSSRYLVKRTGEKVFLECVQDMDHENMFWYRQDPGLGLRLIYFSYDVKMKEKGDIPEGYSVSREKKERFSLILESASTNQTSMYLCASTTIAGEHYNEQFFGPGTRLTVL.

The rearrangement joins TRBV2 to TRBJ1-6; 7 nucleotides align to TRBD1. The length of the CDR3 is 14 residues. Trimming at V came to 6 bases and at J to 9 bases, leaving 8 bases not matched to a gene. From germline, CDR1 is SNHLY and CDR2 FYNNEI. The CDR3 nucleotides read TGTGCCAGCAGAACCACAGGGGCGGGTTCACCCCTCCACTTT. This sequence encodes CASRTTGAGSPLHF.

V is TRBV27 and J is TRBJ2-7, with 7 bases that match TRBD1. In germline, CDR1 is MNHEY, CDR2 SMNVEV (reference sequence). This CDR3 comprises 15 residues. With 2 bases clipped from V and 0 bases from J, the junction kept 4 bases outside the gene matches. Written as DNA, the CDR3 is TGTGCCAGCAGTTTAACAGGGGCAAGCTCCTACGAGCAGTACGTC. It encodes CASSLTGASSYEQYV.

The chain carries TRBV30 and TRBJ1-3; D uncertain. The V end was cut by 3 bases, the J end by 4 bases, with 13 bases between. The CDR3 length is 14 residues. CDR1 is GTSNPN, CDR2 SVGIG, per germline (reference sequence). The CDR3 DNA reads TGTGCCTGGAGCCGGAATTCCTTCGGAAACACCATATATTTT. It translates to CAWSRNSFGNTIYF.

The CDR3 DNA follows: TGCGCCAGCAGTTTTGGCCGACAAACTCAAGAGACCCAGTACTTC. Protein: CASSFGRQTQETQYF. The V call is TRBV5-1, the J call TRBJ2-5; no reliable D call. The CDR3 spans 15 residues. The V end lost 5 bases, the J end lost 2 bases, and 16 bases lay between the germline ends. Germline CDR1 SGHRS, CDR2 YFSETQ.

In its sample, this clone was seen a few times. Other DNA sequences in this specimen translate into the identical CDR3. CDR3: CASSFLGNQPQHF. The CDR3 DNA follows: TGTGCCAGCAGTTTTTTGGGGAATCAGCCCCAGCATTTT. The chain uses TRBV12-3 or TRBV12-4 and TRBJ1-5; no clear D. Trimming cost V 3 bases and J 4 bases, with 7 bases left between them. CDR3 length: 13 amino acids.

On this clone: Other DNA sequences of this sample code for an identical CDR3. This chain connects TRBV9 to TRBJ2-1; 8 bases map to TRBD2. Germline V gene lookup returns CDR1 SGDLS and CDR2 YYNGEE. The CDR3 is 15 amino acids. V shed 0 bases, J shed 4 bases, and the junction held 3 bases outside the gene matches. CDR3 amino acids: CASSVGTSGYNEQFF. The CDR3 nucleotides are TGTGCCAGCAGCGTAGGAACTAGCGGATACAATGAGCAGTTCTTC.

This rearrangement joins TRBV19 to TRBJ2-1, with 10 bases aligning to TRBD1. The ends lost 3 bases at V and 3 bases at J; junction bases unmatched: 5. Germline V gene data show CDR1 as LNHDA and CDR2 as SQIVND (reference sequence). This CDR3 is 16 amino acids long. The CDR3 loop reads CASSMTGGVVYNEQFF. For the CDR3, the DNA is TGTGCCAGTAGTATGACAGGGGGCGTAGTCTACAATGAGCAGTTCTTC.

The chain employs TRBV28 and TRBJ1-5, with a weak D call TRBD1 (5 bases). Germline assignment: CDR1 MDHEN and CDR2 SYDVKM. The CDR3 is 16 residues long. The ends were cut back, 0 bases at V and 1 base at J, with 10 bases in the middle. CDR3 region: CASSLWSGASNQPQHF. The CDR3 coding sequence is TGTGCCAGCAGTTTATGGTCTGGGGCCAGCAATCAGCCCCAGCATTTT. Filled out from reference TRBV28 and TRBJ1-5, the complete variable domain reads DVKVTQSSRYLVKRTGEKVFLECVQDMDHENMFWYRQDPGLGLRLIYFSYDVKMKEKGDIPEGYSVSREKKERFSLILESASTNQTSMYLCASSLWSGASNQPQHFGDGTRLSIL.

This clone was counted once. Here the CDR3 reads CASSLAVGSTGELFF. In nucleotides, the CDR3 is TGCGCCAGCAGCTTGGCCGTGGGGAGCACCGGGGAGCTGTTTTTT. This chain connects TRBV5-1 to TRBJ2-2; TRBD2 is a possible D gene (5 bases). With 0 bases removed from V and 4 bases from J, the gap between germline ends came to 10 bases. Per germline, CDR1 SGHRS and CDR2 YFSETQ. The CDR3 is 15 residues long.

V usage is TRBV28 and J usage is TRBJ2-3; D gene ambiguous. V lost 5 bases and J 2 bases, leaving 11 bases between the germline ends. There are 14 residues in the CDR3. The germline gives CDR1 MDHEN, CDR2 SYDVKM. CDR3 sequence: CASSRTTATDTQYF. CDR3 nucleotides: TGTGCCAGCAGTAGAACGACTGCCACAGATACGCAGTATTTT.

This chain joins TRBV27 and TRBJ2-7; maybe TRBD2 (6 bases). Germline assignment: CDR1 MNHEY and CDR2 SMNVEV (reference sequence). The CDR3 is 15 amino acids. Trimming removed 5 bases from V and 2 bases from J, with 16 bases in between. The CDR3 region is CASSRVGTLTYEQYF. CDR3 coding DNA: TGTGCCAGCAGTCGCGTGGGGACTCTAACCTACGAGCAGTACTTC.

The chain joins TRBV3-1 (or the pseudogene TRBV3-2) to TRBJ2-5, with TRBD1 identical over 7 bases. Per the germline V gene, CDR1 is LGHDT and CDR2 is YNNKEL (reference sequence). This CDR3 has 16 residues. With 2 bases clipped from V and 4 bases from J, the junction kept 10 bases outside the gene matches. The CDR3: CASSQRQGMTGETQYF. CDR3 sequence (DNA): TGTGCCAGCAGCCAAAGACAGGGCATGACGGGAGAGACCCAGTACTTC.

The genes are TRBV27 and TRBJ2-5; TRBD1 might be the D (6 bases). Trimming removed 6 bases from V and 7 bases from J, with 15 bases in between. The CDR3 has 13 amino acids. Germline V gene lookup returns CDR1 MNHEY and CDR2 SMNVEV (reference sequence). CDR3 loop: CASRVLGAGTQYF. CDR3 DNA: TGTGCCAGCAGAGTTTTGGGGGCCGGGACCCAGTACTTC.

V is TRBV6-6 and J is TRBJ2-1; 7 bases agree with TRBD1. Trimming took 5 bases from V and 7 from J; bases not matched to a gene: 11. Germline values: CDR1 MNHNY, CDR2 SVGAGI (reference sequence). This CDR3 spans 15 amino acids. In DNA, the CDR3 is TGTGCCAGCAGTCGGACAGGCCCTAGGGATAATGAGCAGTTCTTC. This translates into CASSRTGPRDNEQFF.

V and J are TRBV7-2 and TRBJ2-1; 16 positions match TRBD2. V shed 0 bases and J 7 bases; nucleotides not matched to a gene: 12. Germline V gene sequence: CDR1 SGHTA, CDR2 FQGNSA. CDR3 size: 20 residues. CDR3: CASSLAGTSGGARARNEQFF. In DNA, the CDR3 is TGTGCCAGCAGCTTAGCCGGGACTAGCGGGGGGGCCCGAGCTAGGAATGAGCAGTTCTTC. The variable domain in full, with the rest retrieved from reference TRBV7-2 and TRBJ2-1, is GAGVSQSPSNKVTEKGKDVELRCDPISGHTALYWYRQSLGQGLEFLIYFQGNSAPDKSGLPSDRFSAERTGGSVSTLTIQRTQQEDSAVYLCASSLAGTSGGARARNEQFFGPGTRLTVL.

The chain carries TRBV9 and TRBJ2-3, with 9 positions matching TRBD1. Trimming took 2 bases from V and 2 from J; bases not matched to a gene: 6. The CDR3 runs to 16 residues. CDR1 is SGDLS, CDR2 YYNGEE, per germline. The CDR3, as DNA: TGTGCCAGCAGCGTGGGGACAGGGATCATCACAGATACGCAGTATTTT. Its translation is CASSVGTGIITDTQYF.

In regard to this clone: One end of the junction varies from germline; a read error may be responsible. This chain joins TRBV10-2 and TRBJ1-4; TRBD1 matches at 11 bases. The CDR3 covers 12 residues. The germline gives CDR1 WSHSY, CDR2 SAAADI. CDR3 sequence: CASSEGQGASMF. The CDR3 DNA reads as TGCGCCAGCAGTGAAGGACAGGGGGCTTCCATGTTC.

This chain links TRBV2 with TRBJ2-1; D gene uncertain. CDR1 is SNHLY, CDR2 FYNNEI, per germline. There are 14 residues in the CDR3. V was pared by 6 bases and J by 4 bases, with 13 bases between. CDR3 DNA: TGTGCCAGCAGGGTTGGTCTAGAGTACAATGAGCAGTTCTTC. This codes for CASRVGLEYNEQFF. The full variable domain, its missing parts supplied by reference TRBV2 and TRBJ2-1, is EPEVTQTPSHQVTQMGQEVILRCVPISNHLYFYWYRQILGQKVEFLVSFYNNEISEKSEIFDDQFSVERPDGSNFTLKIRSTKLEDSAMYFCASRVGLEYNEQFFGPGTRLTVL.

The chain combines TRBV19 with TRBJ1-2, with TRBD1 identical over 10 bases. The CDR3 extends over 16 amino acids. CDR1 LNHDA and CDR2 SQIVND come from the germline V gene (reference sequence). After removal of 3 bases from V and 8 bases from J, the junction contained 12 bases not matched to a gene. The CDR3 nucleotides are TGTGCCAGTAGTATTGGGACAGGGGTCCCGGATGGGGGCTACACCTTC. The encoded protein is CASSIGTGVPDGGYTF.